Shown below are 32 T cell receptor beta chains from a single sample sequenced in a study of human T cells and chemical hapten exposure. Time point noted: patch test 1, 2 weeks after DPC sensitization. This sample's treatment: therapeutic diphenylcyclopropenone sensitization with weekly scalp DPC. TCRdb recomputed calls from the RACE reads with MiXCR, one row per CDR3 protein. Of roughly 160,000 distinct CDR3 sequences in the sample, 13% to 15% were seen once. The sample consisted of whole blood, taken in connection with sensitization to the hapten diphenylcyclopropenone (DPC). The receptors shown here come from a woman aged 25 to 39 with alopecia areata. Some clones in this sample may be carry-over from other donors' samples.

The chain uses TRBV28 and TRBJ2-2, with D hard to call. CDR1 and CDR2 from the germline V gene are MDHEN and SYDVKM. The CDR3 loop spans 13 amino acids. V dropped 10 bases and J dropped 6 bases, with 15 bases sitting between them. Here the CDR3 reads CAIIDSWSGELFF. In DNA form, the CDR3 reads TGTGCCATCATAGATTCCTGGTCCGGGGAGCTGTTTTTT.

This clonotype has more than one count but fewer than ten. The V gene is TRBV6-1, the J gene TRBJ2-4, with D tentatively TRBD2 (5 bases). The V gene lost 3 bases and the J gene lost 5 bases, with 17 bases spanning the gap. Germline loops: CDR1 MNHNS, CDR2 SASEGT. This CDR3 has 16 amino acids. Written as DNA, the CDR3 is TGTGCCAGCAGTGAGAACGGGGATAGTAGCCAAAACATTCAGTACTTC. This encodes CASSENGDSSQNIQYF.

This clonotype has more than one count but fewer than ten. The rearrangement uses TRBV6-2 or TRBV6-3 and TRBJ2-7; TRBD2 agrees at 7 bases. This CDR3 is built from 11 residues. Germline CDR1 reads MNHEY; CDR2 reads SVGEGT. The trim removed 10 bases at V and 5 bases at J, leaving 5 bases unmatched. The CDR3 sequence is CATTSANEQYF. CDR3 coding DNA: TGTGCCACCACTAGCGCTAACGAGCAGTACTTC.

There are a few counts of this clonotype. The V and J genes are TRBV4-2 and TRBJ2-1; TRBD1 is a possible D gene (5 bases). From germline, CDR1 is LGHNA and CDR2 YNFKEQ. There are 13 residues in the CDR3. V was clipped by 1 base and J by 8 bases, with 9 bases between them. In DNA form, the CDR3 reads TGTGCCAGCAGCCAAGGGGCAGGGTATGAGCAGTTCTTC. Amino acid sequence: CASSQGAGYEQFF.

This rearrangement joins TRBV6-2 or TRBV6-3 to TRBJ1-1; weak D call: TRBD1 (5 bases). CDR1 is MNHEY and CDR2 is SVGEGT in the germline V gene. The CDR3 is 15 residues long. V lost 5 bases to trimming and J lost 5 bases, with 18 bases between them. CDR3 sequence reads: CASSPYSSGHTEAFF. CDR3 coding DNA: TGTGCCAGCAGTCCTTACAGCAGCGGACATACTGAAGCTTTCTTT.

The chain employs TRBV4-1 and TRBJ1-2; 8 nucleotides agree with TRBD1. The germline gives CDR1 MGHRA, CDR2 YSYEKL. V shed 4 bases and J 2 bases; nucleotides not matched to a gene: 9. The CDR3 is 16 residues long. This chain's CDR3 is CASSRSGTGGNYGYTF. For the CDR3, the DNA is TGCGCCAGCAGCCGGTCCGGGACAGGAGGGAACTATGGCTACACCTTC.

At least ten counts were recorded for this clonotype. CDR3 nucleotides: TGTGCCAGCATCGCAGGGGGAACCCCGAACACTGAAGCTTTCTTT. Its translation: CASIAGGTPNTEAFF. V and J are TRBV6-1 and TRBJ1-1, with 7 bases fitting TRBD1. The CDR3 has 15 residues. V trimming: 7 bases; J trimming: 1 base; junction bases outside the gene matches: 9. Germline values: CDR1 MNHNS, CDR2 SASEGT.

This clonotype was seen a few times. This sequence joins TRBV10-3 and TRBJ2-7; 9 bases are a match to TRBD1. V shed 11 bases and J 4 bases; nucleotides not matched to a gene: 6. Germline lookup yields CDR1 ENHRY and CDR2 SYGVKD. The CDR3 runs 12 residues. Here the CDR3 DNA reads TGTGCCGTCCGGGACAGGGATTACGAGCAGTACTTC. Its protein product is CAVRDRDYEQYF.

There are a few counts of this clonotype. The chain employs TRBV28 and TRBJ2-1; 12 positions match TRBD2. V gave up 5 bases and J gave up 9 bases; unmatched junction bases: 8. Germline CDR1 and CDR2: MDHEN and SYDVKM. The CDR3 covers 15 residues. CDR3 DNA: TGTGCCAGCAGTACCCTAGCGGGAGGGAGCGGTGAGCAGTTCTTC. Translated, it gives CASSTLAGGSGEQFF.

This chain uses TRBV7-9 with TRBJ1-1; 7 nucleotides match TRBD1. V lost 1 base and J lost 5; bases outside the gene matches: 7. Germline V lookup: CDR1 SEHNR, CDR2 FQNEAQ (reference sequence). The CDR3 has 15 amino acids. In DNA form, the CDR3 reads TGTGCCAGCAGCTTAGATAGACAGGGAGGGACTGAAGCTTTCTTT. It codes for CASSLDRQGGTEAFF.

This clonotype appeared many times. The rearrangement links TRBV7-9 to TRBJ1-1; D unclear. With 1 base removed from V and 5 bases from J, the gap between germline ends came to 11 bases. Germline CDR1 SEHNR, CDR2 FQNEAQ (reference sequence). The CDR3 is made up of 14 amino acids. The CDR3 coding sequence is TGTGCCAGCAGCTTAGAGGTCGGAGGTACTGAAGCTTTCTTT. Encoded protein: CASSLEVGGTEAFF.

This clonotype was detected only a few times. The chain links TRBV19 to TRBJ1-2, with 7 bases that match TRBD1. Per the germline V gene, CDR1 is LNHDA and CDR2 is SQIVND (reference sequence). V lost 7 bases and J lost 4; bases outside the gene matches: 3. The CDR3 extends over 12 amino acids. Here the CDR3 DNA reads TGTGCCAGTACCGCAGGGGGCTATGGCTACACCTTC. It codes for CASTAGGYGYTF.

The J gene is TRBJ1-4, the V gene TRBV4-3, with 9 nucleotides matching TRBD1. This CDR3 comprises 15 residues. V was clipped by 3 bases and J by 8 bases; unmatched bases: 7. Looked up from germline, CDR1 is LGHNA and CDR2 is YSLEER. CDR3 sequence reads: CASSQLGTGREKLFF. The CDR3 nucleotides are TGCGCCAGCAGCCAGTTAGGGACAGGGAGGGAAAAACTGTTTTTT.

The chain recombines TRBV28 with TRBJ2-3, with 9 nucleotides matching TRBD1. CDR1 is MDHEN and CDR2 is SYDVKM in the germline V gene. The CDR3 contains 15 residues. V lost 1 base and J lost 5; bases outside the gene matches: 4. In nucleotides, the CDR3 is TGTGCCAGCAGTTTATACAGGGGGCCCCAAGATACGCAGTATTTT. Translated: CASSLYRGPQDTQYF. The variable domain in full, completed from reference TRBV28 and TRBJ2-3, reads DVKVTQSSRYLVKRTGEKVFLECVQDMDHENMFWYRQDPGLGLRLIYFSYDVKMKEKGDIPEGYSVSREKKERFSLILESASTNQTSMYLCASSLYRGPQDTQYFGPGTRLTVL.

In the case of this clonotype: At one of its ends the junction is not consistent with the germline gene, which may arise from a read error. The CDR3 sequence: CASGGTPRDYGHTF. The CDR3 DNA follows: TGTGCCAGCGGAGGTACACCTCGGGACTATGGCCACACCTTC. The genes are TRBV12-3 or TRBV12-4 and TRBJ1-2, with D possibly being TRBD1 (5 bases). The CDR3 has 14 amino acids.

This clonotype appeared many times. This rearrangement joins TRBV6-2 or TRBV6-3 to TRBJ2-7; 7 bases agree with TRBD2. Germline values: CDR1 MNHEY, CDR2 SVGEGT. CDR3 length equals 14 residues. The V and J ends lost 6 bases and 0 bases, in that order; junction bases with no gene match: 5. CDR3 coding DNA: TGTGCCAGCAGGAAGGGCGGGAGCTCCTACGAGCAGTACTTC. This translates into CASRKGGSSYEQYF.

This clonotype came up a few times. J is TRBJ1-4 and V is TRBV5-1; D might be TRBD1 (6 bases). V was cut by 0 bases and J by 5 bases, with 14 bases left in between. Germline V gives CDR1 SGHRS, CDR2 YFSETQ. CDR3 size: 16 residues. The CDR3 loop reads CASSLGTQGGNEKLFF. The CDR3 nucleotides are TGCGCCAGCAGCTTGGGTACACAGGGAGGAAATGAAAAACTGTTTTTT.

The chain employs TRBV24-1 and TRBJ1-5, with D maybe TRBD1 (5 bases). Germline CDR1 reads KGHDR; CDR2 reads SFDVKD. This CDR3 contains 15 residues. V was trimmed by 3 bases and J by 4 bases, leaving 12 bases between them. CDR3 sequence reads: CATSDGAGFNQPQHF. As DNA, the CDR3 is TGTGCCACCAGTGATGGGGCGGGGTTTAATCAGCCCCAGCATTTT.

This clonotype occurred a few times. The gene calls are TRBV27 and TRBJ1-5; D is unresolved. V lost 6 bases and J 4 bases, leaving 10 bases between the germline ends. Germline values: CDR1 MNHEY, CDR2 SMNVEV (reference sequence). The CDR3 consists of 13 residues. CDR3 nucleotides: TGTGCCAGCAGGAAGACACATAATCAGCCCCAGCATTTT. It specifies CASRKTHNQPQHF.

This chain uses TRBV20-1 with TRBJ2-7; 10 positions agree with TRBD1. The ends lost 8 bases at V and 2 bases at J; junction bases unmatched: 3. This CDR3 is built from 12 residues. The V gene's germline CDR1 is DFQATT and CDR2 SNEGSKA (reference sequence). The DNA for the CDR3 is TGCAGTACCGGACAGGGGGCCTACGAGCAGTACTTC. Its translation: CSTGQGAYEQYF.

This clonotype was seen at least ten times. The chain couples TRBV28 to TRBJ2-2, with a tentative D call TRBD2 (6 bases). The CDR3 runs to 14 residues. Trimming stripped 7 bases from V and 6 bases from J, with 15 bases between. Germline-derived CDR1 and CDR2 are MDHEN and SYDVKM. CDR3 amino acids: CASTNGGSAGELFF. CDR3 bases: TGTGCCAGCACCAACGGGGGATCCGCCGGGGAGCTGTTTTTT.

In this sample, this clonotype turned up a few times. This rearrangement joins TRBV7-2 to TRBJ2-3, with D perhaps given as TRBD1 or TRBD2 (5 bases each). This CDR3 region has 14 residues. Trimming left V 5 bases short and J 3 bases short, with 12 bases between. CDR1 and CDR2 (germline): SGHTA, FQGNSA. CDR3 in DNA: TGTGCCAGCAGCCGGGACCCGGTGACAGATACGCAGTATTTT. It translates to CASSRDPVTDTQYF.

The chain recombines TRBV7-2 with TRBJ1-1; 7 bases are shared with TRBD1. The CDR3 extends over 15 amino acids. Looked up from germline, CDR1 is SGHTA and CDR2 is FQGNSA. The ends lost 3 bases at V and 0 bases at J; junction bases unmatched: 4. The DNA for the CDR3 is TGTGCCAGCAGCTTTGAGACAGGGATGAACACTGAAGCTTTCTTT. It yields the protein CASSFETGMNTEAFF.

This clonotype has more than one count but fewer than ten. The chain couples TRBV6-5 to TRBJ2-2; 9 nucleotides align to TRBD2. The CDR3 extends over 13 amino acids. Germline V CDR1 and CDR2: MNHEY, SVGAGI. Trimming took 5 bases from V and 8 from J; bases not matched to a gene: 3. The CDR3 sequence is CASSISGRGELFF. The CDR3 DNA reads TGTGCCAGCAGTATTAGCGGGAGAGGGGAGCTGTTTTTT.

Ten or more counts support this clonotype. CDR3 bases: TGTGCCAGCAGTTTATCCCGCGCCCTAGGGGGTCGTGAAAAACTGTTTTTT. Translation: CASSLSRALGGREKLFF. The V gene is TRBV12-3 or TRBV12-4, the J gene TRBJ1-4; weak D call: TRBD1 (6 bases). V was cut by 2 bases and J by 7 bases, with 20 bases left in between. The CDR3 length is 17 residues.

This clonotype turned up a few times. The chain couples TRBV5-1 to TRBJ1-2; D not certain. CDR3 length equals 14 residues. V lost 0 bases to trimming and J lost 6 bases, with 12 bases between them. Germline values: CDR1 SGHRS, CDR2 YFSETQ. The chain's CDR3 is CASSLVREGNGYTF. The CDR3, as DNA: TGCGCCAGCAGCTTGGTGCGGGAAGGGAATGGCTACACCTTC.

Notes on this clonotype: An end of the junction does not agree with germline; a read error may underlie this. The chain carries TRBV7-7 and TRBJ2-3, with 11 bases that match TRBD2. CDR1 SSHAT and CDR2 FNYEAQ come from the germline V gene (reference sequence). This CDR3 contains 15 residues. This CDR3 reads CASSELAGVIDTQYF. For the CDR3, the DNA is TGTGCTAGCAGCGAACTAGCGGGAGTAATTGATACGCAGTATTTT.

The gene calls are TRBV3-1 and TRBJ2-1, with 8 nucleotides matching TRBD2. Germline-derived CDR1 and CDR2 are LGHDT and YNNKEL (reference sequence). CDR3 length: 18 residues. The J segment lost 0 bases and the V segment lost 2 bases, leaving 9 bases of the junction unmatched. The CDR3 DNA reads as TGTGCCAGCAGCCAATGGTTAGCGGGACGGAGCTCCTACAATGAGCAGTTCTTC. This sequence encodes CASSQWLAGRSSYNEQFF.

The rearrangement links TRBV5-4 to TRBJ2-1; 8 bases map to TRBD1. V was clipped by 2 bases and J by 2 bases; unmatched bases: 3. CDR3 length: 15 amino acids. CDR1 is SGHNT and CDR2 is YYREEE in the germline V gene (reference sequence). CDR3 DNA sequence: TGTGCCAGCAGCTTCGGGACAGGACCCTACAATGAGCAGTTCTTC. This sequence encodes CASSFGTGPYNEQFF.

The rearrangement joins TRBV10-1 to TRBJ2-1, with 9 bases matching TRBD1. CDR1 is WNHNN, CDR2 SYGVQD, per germline (reference sequence). V lost 3 bases to trimming and J lost 1 base; unmatched junction nucleotides: 4. The CDR3 consists of 16 residues. The CDR3 region has the DNA TGCGCCAGCAGTGATACGACAGGGGGATCCTACAATGAGCAGTTCTTC. It specifies CASSDTTGGSYNEQFF.

This clonotype was counted between two and nine times. The CDR3 loop reads CATSEPASGRGEQFF. CDR3 sequence (DNA): TGTGCCACCAGTGAACCCGCTAGCGGGAGGGGTGAGCAGTTCTTC. This chain connects TRBV24-1 to TRBJ2-1; 12 nucleotides agree with TRBD2. The V gene end was trimmed by 4 bases and the J gene end by 9 bases; junction bases not matched to a gene: 6. The CDR3 runs to 15 residues. Germline lookup yields CDR1 KGHDR and CDR2 SFDVKD.

The chain links TRBV19 to TRBJ2-6, with a tentative D call TRBD1 (6 bases). V was cut by 7 bases and J by 2 bases, with 12 bases left in between. Germline V gene data show CDR1 as LNHDA and CDR2 as SQIVND (reference sequence). The CDR3 runs to 15 residues. The DNA of the CDR3 is TGTGCCAGTACAAACAGGGTGGCTGGGGCCAACGTCCTGACTTTC. It specifies CASTNRVAGANVLTF.